This TCR beta chain was identified in a study of cytomegalovirus exposure and HLA in healthy donors. The study, taken as a whole, reports: The availability of immune exposure information extended only to CMV serostatus.

It was with 60 Vbeta and 13 Jbeta primers that the PCR ran. Libraries were prepared by immunoSEQ multiplex PCR; TCRdb keeps only in-frame clonotypes and omits some of them. This sample has 150,000 to 200,000 clones, with roughly 87% found just once. A note on this clone: Its antigen remains unknown.

CDR3 length: 14 amino acids. Germline CDR1 and CDR2: SNHLY and FYNNEI. Trimming took off 6 bases at V and 6 bases at J, with 14 bases between the two ends. The chain couples TRBV2 to TRBJ1-4; D possibly corresponds to TRBD1 (6 bases). The material sequenced was PBMCs. The receptor was isolated from a girl less than two years old in good health and CMV-seronegative. The CDR3 spells CASRSGGFDEKLFF. Here the CDR3 DNA reads TGTGCCAGCAGATCGGGGGGCTTTGATGAAAAACTGTTTTTT.